The 32 T cell receptor beta chains presented below share a single source sample, sequenced in a study of monozygotic twins with inflammatory bowel disease (dated by TCRdb to about 2019). The receptor library was made with 5' RACE. TCRdb records Illumina HiSeq 2500 as the sequencer. With the reads reprocessed by TCRdb, a single entry stands for each CDR3 protein sequence and no DNA is reported. The sample's table lists a count of over 90,000 distinct CDR3 sequences. The ten largest make up under 2.5% of the sample. Sequencing input: blood. Every receptor here comes from a human donor with ulcerative colitis or Crohn's disease, or a healthy co-twin of an affected twin (not recorded which).

The chain links TRBV18 to TRBJ2-4; without DNA, the TCRdb call of TRBD2 cannot be checked. Per germline, CDR1 KGHSH and CDR2 LQKENI. The CDR3 covers 18 residues. CDR3 protein: CASSATSGGASAKNIQYF.

The chain uses TRBV5-1 and TRBJ2-7; lacking DNA, the TRBD1 call made by TCRdb goes unchecked. This CDR3 has 15 amino acids. The V gene's germline CDR1 is SGHRS and CDR2 YFSETQ. CDR3 region: CASSAGQGRIYEQYF. Full variable domain (remainder filled in from reference TRBV5-1 and TRBJ2-7): KAGVTQTPRYLIKTRGQQVTLSCSPISGHRSVSWYQQTPGQGLQFLFEYFSETQRNKGNFPGRFSGRQFSNSRSEMNVSTLELGDSALYLCASSAGQGRIYEQYFGPGTRLTVT.

V is TRBV20-1 and J is TRBJ1-4. The CDR3 has 12 amino acids. Germline-derived CDR1 and CDR2 are DFQATT and SNEGSKA (reference sequence). The CDR3 loop is CSAKTRNEKLFF.

V is TRBV18 and J is TRBJ2-5. The germline V gene encodes CDR1 KGHSH and CDR2 LQKENI. The CDR3 is 11 amino acids. CDR3 sequence reads: CASSHQETQYF.

The rearrangement links TRBV27 to TRBJ1-1; lacking DNA, the TRBD1 call made by TCRdb goes unchecked. Germline CDR1 reads MNHEY; CDR2 reads SMNVEV (reference sequence). The CDR3 has 15 residues. The CDR3 loop is CASSLISTGAVRAFF.

V usage is TRBV7-2 and J usage is TRBJ2-7. CDR3 length equals 11 residues. Germline values: CDR1 SGHTA, CDR2 FQGNSA. CDR3 sequence reads: CASSLAGEQYF.

The genes are TRBV4-2 and TRBJ2-5. This CDR3 comprises 15 residues. Germline CDR1 is LGHNA and CDR2 is YNFKEQ. CDR3: CASSQDGSGPETQYF.

The chain combines TRBV3-1 with TRBJ2-7. Germline V gene sequence: CDR1 LGHDT, CDR2 YNNKEL (reference sequence). The CDR3 runs to 14 residues. Here the CDR3 reads CASSHSGETYEQYF.

The chain combines TRBV5-1 with TRBJ1-1. The CDR3 is 12 amino acids. CDR1 and CDR2 from the germline V gene are SGHRS and YFSETQ. The CDR3 protein is CASSLEGSEAFF.

The V gene is TRBV7-9, the J gene TRBJ2-7. CDR1 is SEHNR, CDR2 FQNEAQ, per germline (reference sequence). CDR3 length: 13 residues. The CDR3 spells CASSLTTFNEQYF.

The chain recombines TRBV6-5 with TRBJ2-3. The CDR3 has 14 amino acids. Germline V CDR1 and CDR2: MNHEY, SVGAGI. CDR3 sequence: CASSYVSMADTQYF.

The J gene is TRBJ2-7, the V gene TRBV28. CDR1 is MDHEN, CDR2 SYDVKM, per germline. The CDR3 is 14 amino acids. CDR3 amino acids: CASSLLRSPYEQYF.

V and J are TRBV6-1 and TRBJ1-5; TCRdb indicates TRBD1, and absent DNA this call remains unverified. CDR1 is MNHNS, CDR2 SASEGT, per germline. The CDR3 runs to 13 residues. CDR3 sequence: CASSRPGTWAQHF.

This sequence joins TRBV5-4 and TRBJ1-1; the TRBD1 assignment by TCRdb is unverifiable without DNA. There are 15 residues in the CDR3. Germline CDR1 and CDR2: SGHNT and YYREEE (reference sequence). The CDR3 is CASSSTRGPSTEAFF. Together with reference TRBV5-4 and TRBJ1-1, the CDR3 gives the full variable domain: ETGVTQSPTHLIKTRGQQVTLRCSSQSGHNTVSWYQQALGQGPQFIFQYYREEENGRGNFPPRFSGLQFPNYSSELNVNALELDDSALYLCASSSTRGPSTEAFFGQGTRLTVV.

The chain is built from TRBV5-1 and TRBJ2-4; TCRdb gives TRBD1 as the D gene, but with no DNA this cannot be confirmed. There are 13 residues in the CDR3. Looked up from germline, CDR1 is SGHRS and CDR2 is YFSETQ. The CDR3 loop is CASSRDSKNIQYF.

The chain is built from TRBV5-8 and TRBJ2-4; the D gene TCRdb calls, TRBD1, cannot be checked with no DNA. The CDR3 consists of 17 residues. CDR1 and CDR2 from the germline V gene are SGHTS and YDEGEE. The CDR3 sequence is CASSLAGVLLHINIQYF.

This sequence joins TRBV7-9 and TRBJ2-1. This CDR3 has 15 residues. The germline V gene encodes CDR1 SEHNR and CDR2 FQNEAQ (reference sequence). This CDR3 is CASSLEISRLVPPFF.

The chain joins TRBV20-1 to TRBJ1-2. Germline V gene sequence: CDR1 DFQATT, CDR2 SNEGSKA (reference sequence). The length of the CDR3 is 13 residues. CDR3 loop: CSARVPPTETYTF.

V usage is TRBV11-3 and J usage is TRBJ2-1. The CDR3 loop spans 14 amino acids. Germline assignment: CDR1 SGHNT and CDR2 YENEEA. The CDR3: CASSLEAGNNEQFF.

The CDR3 region is CASSLAASSPYEQYF. The rearrangement uses TRBV5-1 and TRBJ2-7. This CDR3 contains 15 residues. Per germline, CDR1 SGHRS and CDR2 YFSETQ.

The rearrangement uses TRBV24-1 and TRBJ2-1; with no DNA, the TCRdb D assignment of TRBD2 cannot be verified. CDR1 is KGHDR, CDR2 SFDVKD, per germline. This CDR3 is 16 amino acids long. The chain's CDR3 is CATSDFGTSPYNEQFF.

The chain couples TRBV4-3 to TRBJ1-2; TCRdb names TRBD1, which stays unverified in the absence of DNA. Germline CDR1 reads LGHNA; CDR2 reads YSLEER. This CDR3 comprises 13 residues. This CDR3 reads CASSHPGNYGYTF.

V and J are TRBV10-3 and TRBJ2-1; TCRdb designates TRBD2, a call that cannot be tested without DNA. This CDR3 is 15 amino acids long. Germline V gene data show CDR1 as ENHRY and CDR2 as SYGVKD. The CDR3 sequence: CAISAVGPSYNEQFF.

The chain recombines TRBV14 with TRBJ2-7; TCRdb indicates TRBD1, and absent DNA this call remains unverified. Germline CDR1 is SGHDN and CDR2 is FVKESK. The CDR3 spans 13 residues. The CDR3 spells CASSPSGSYEQYF.

V is TRBV5-5 and J is TRBJ2-2; there is no DNA to check the TCRdb D call of TRBD2. The CDR3 totals 17 residues. Germline V gene data show CDR1 as SGHKS and CDR2 as YYEKEE (reference sequence). This chain's CDR3 is CASSLRGGLAPSGELFF.

The chain is built from TRBV7-8 and TRBJ2-1; checking the TCRdb D call of TRBD1 is not possible without DNA. The CDR3 spans 16 residues. Germline V gene data show CDR1 as SGHVS and CDR2 as FQNEAQ. This CDR3 reads CASSLRGRGSYNEQFF.

This chain uses TRBV7-2 with TRBJ1-5; the TRBD1 assignment by TCRdb is unverifiable without DNA. The CDR3 is 14 amino acids. Germline V gene sequence: CDR1 SGHTA, CDR2 FQGNSA. The CDR3 protein is CASSAGTGNQPQHF.

V and J are TRBV20-1 and TRBJ2-7. The CDR3 is 15 amino acids. Germline-derived CDR1 and CDR2 are DFQATT and SNEGSKA (reference sequence). CDR3: CSARLAGSSSYEQYF.

V gene TRBV5-1 combines with J gene TRBJ1-3. There are 13 residues in the CDR3. Germline values: CDR1 SGHRS, CDR2 YFSETQ. This CDR3 is CASSLDSGNTIYF.

J is TRBJ2-2 and V is TRBV12-3 or TRBV12-4; TCRdb proposes TRBD1, but this gene call is untestable without DNA. CDR3 length equals 15 residues. The CDR3 region is CASSPDRGNTGELFF.

V usage is TRBV12-3 or TRBV12-4 and J usage is TRBJ2-1; TCRdb calls TRBD1, which cannot be checked without DNA. This CDR3 region has 16 residues. Here the CDR3 reads CASSLPQRGMYNEQFF.

The chain is built from TRBV6-2 or TRBV6-3 and TRBJ1-2; checking the TCRdb D call of TRBD1 is not possible without DNA. Per germline, CDR1 MNHEY and CDR2 SVGEGT. This CDR3 region has 15 residues. The CDR3 is CASSSTQGAIYGYTF.